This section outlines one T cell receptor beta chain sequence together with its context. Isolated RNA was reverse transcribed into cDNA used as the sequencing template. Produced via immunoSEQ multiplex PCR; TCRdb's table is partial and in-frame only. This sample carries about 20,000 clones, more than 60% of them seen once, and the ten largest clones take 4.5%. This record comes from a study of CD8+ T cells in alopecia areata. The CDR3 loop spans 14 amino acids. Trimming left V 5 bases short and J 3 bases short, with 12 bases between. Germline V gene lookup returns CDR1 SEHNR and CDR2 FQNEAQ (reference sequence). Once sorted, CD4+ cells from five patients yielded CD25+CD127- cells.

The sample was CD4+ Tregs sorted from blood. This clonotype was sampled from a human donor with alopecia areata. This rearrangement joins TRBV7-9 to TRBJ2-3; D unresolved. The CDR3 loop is CASSLGVETDTQYF. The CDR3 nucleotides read TGTGCCAGCAGCCTAGGAGTCGAAACAGATACGCAGTATTTT.